A selection of T cell receptor beta chains follows, all from one sample in a study of T cells after yellow fever vaccination. TCRdb independently ran MiXCR on the 5' RACE reads; one entry per CDR3 protein. Here the sample spans 620,000 or so distinct CDR3 sequences, over 9% being singletons. The sequenced sample was PBMCs, obtained on the day of the yellow fever booster vaccination. These receptor sequences come from a man aged 25 to 40 who received the YFV17D yellow fever vaccine. Each CDR3 is given with its conserved first and last residue. The order of the fields is D gene, J gene, clone size, V gene, CDR3 DNA, CDR3 protein. The D gene is left open where the match is weak. Rows give clone size only sometimes, using once, few, many, or a class for an expanded clone.

. | TRBJ2-7 | . | TRBV12-3/TRBV12-4 | TGTGCCAGCAGTCGCATGGCGGGGTCCTACGACGAGCAGTACTTC | CASSRMAGSYDEQYF
. | TRBJ1-2 | . | TRBV28 | TGTGCCAGCAGTTTTGACATTAACTATGGCTACACCTTC | CASSFDINYGYTF
. | TRBJ2-1 | . | TRBV12-5 | TGTGCTAGTGGCCCGGGCCATACTAACAATGAGCAGTTCTTC | CASGPGHTNNEQFF
. | TRBJ1-2 | many | TRBV25-1 | TGTGCCAGCAGAGACACTAACTATGGCTACACCTTC | CASRDTNYGYTF
. | TRBJ2-3 | . | TRBV20-1 | TGCAGTGCCGGGACCCCCGGGGCAGATACGCAGTATTTT | CSAGTPGADTQYF
TRBD2 | TRBJ2-3 | few | TRBV20-1 | TGCAGTGCTATTCAGCGGGAGGGCAAATATACGCAGTATTTT | CSAIQREGKYTQYF
TRBD2 | TRBJ2-5 | few | TRBV3-1 | TGTGCCAGCAGCCAGGGACTAGCGGGAGCTGGTGAGACCCAGTACTTC | CASSQGLAGAGETQYF
. | TRBJ2-5 | . | TRBV20-1 | TGCAGTGCTAGAGAGACAGGAGAGACCCAGTACTTC | CSARETGETQYF
. | TRBJ2-1 | few | TRBV7-9 | TGTGCCAGCACCCCAATCGACATTCAGTTCTTC | CASTPIDIQFF
TRBD2 | TRBJ2-3 | few | TRBV11-2 | TGTGCCAGCAGCTTAGATGGAGCGGGAGGTGGCACAGATACGCAGTATTTT | CASSLDGAGGGTDTQYF